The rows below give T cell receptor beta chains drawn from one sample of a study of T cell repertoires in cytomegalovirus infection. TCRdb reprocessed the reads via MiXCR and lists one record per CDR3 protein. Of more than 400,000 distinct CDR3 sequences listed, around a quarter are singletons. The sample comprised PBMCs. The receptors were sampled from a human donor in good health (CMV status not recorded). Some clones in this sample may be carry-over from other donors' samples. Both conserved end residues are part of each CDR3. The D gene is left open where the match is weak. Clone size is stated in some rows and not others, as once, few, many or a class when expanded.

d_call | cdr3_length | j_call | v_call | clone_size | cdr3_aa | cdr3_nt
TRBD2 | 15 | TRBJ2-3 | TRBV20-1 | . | CSARDTLAGPDTQYF | TGCAGTGCTAGAGATACACTAGCGGGACCCGATACGCAGTATTTT
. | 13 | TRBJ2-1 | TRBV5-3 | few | CASSATGKGEQFF | TGTGCCAGCAGCGCAACAGGGAAGGGTGAGCAGTTCTTC
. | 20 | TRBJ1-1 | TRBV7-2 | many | CASSLFPGGTWSGMNTEAFF | TGTGCCAGCAGCTTATTTCCGGGGGGGACCTGGTCCGGCATGAACACTGAAGCTTTCTTT
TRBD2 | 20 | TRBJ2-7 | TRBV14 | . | CASSQDNPRVAGGFKYEQYF | TGTGCCAGCAGCCAAGATAACCCCCGGGTAGCGGGAGGGTTTAAGTACGAGCAGTACTTC
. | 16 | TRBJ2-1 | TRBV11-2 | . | CASSHDSGLVKNEQFF | TGTGCCAGCAGCCATGACAGCGGGCTTGTTAAAAATGAGCAGTTCTTC
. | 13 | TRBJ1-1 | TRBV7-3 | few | CASRDSENTEAFF | TGTGCCAGCAGAGACAGTGAGAACACTGAAGCTTTCTTT
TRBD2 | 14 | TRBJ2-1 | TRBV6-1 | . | CASSWAGVGNEQFF | TGTGCCAGCAGTTGGGCGGGAGTTGGCAATGAGCAGTTCTTC
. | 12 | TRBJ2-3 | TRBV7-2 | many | CASSRSTDTQYF | TGTGCCAGCTCCCGAAGCACAGATACGCAGTATTTT
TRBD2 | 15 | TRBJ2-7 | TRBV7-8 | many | CASSLLADLSYEQYF | TGTGCCAGCAGCCTACTAGCGGATCTATCCTACGAGCAGTACTTC
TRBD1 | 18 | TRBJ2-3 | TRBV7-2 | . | CASSLGLTGGYRTDTQYF | TGTGCCAGCAGCTTAGGATTGACAGGGGGCTATAGGACAGATACGCAGTATTTT
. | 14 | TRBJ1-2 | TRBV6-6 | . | CASSSPSGFYGYTF | TGTGCCAGCAGCTCCCCCAGCGGGTTCTATGGCTACACCTTC
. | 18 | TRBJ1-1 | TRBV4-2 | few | CASSQERGLWYKNTEAFF | TGTGCCAGCAGCCAAGAGAGGGGGTTGTGGTATAAGAACACTGAAGCTTTCTTT
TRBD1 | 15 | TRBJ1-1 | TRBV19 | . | CASRTGALMNTEAFF | TGTGCCAGTAGGACAGGGGCTTTAATGAACACTGAAGCTTTCTTT
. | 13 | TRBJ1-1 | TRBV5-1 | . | CASMDLGGTEAFF | TGCGCCAGCATGGACCTGGGTGGAACTGAAGCTTTCTTT
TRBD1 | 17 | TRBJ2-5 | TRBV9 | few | CASSGYRGGLVAETQYF | TGTGCCAGCAGCGGATACAGGGGTGGTTTGGTGGCAGAGACCCAGTACTTC
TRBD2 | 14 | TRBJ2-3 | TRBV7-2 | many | CASRRTSVTDTQYF | TGTGCCAGCAGAAGGACTAGCGTCACAGATACGCAGTATTTT
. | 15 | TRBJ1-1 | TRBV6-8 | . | CASRLGQRLHTEAFF | TGTGCCAGCAGGCTTGGACAGAGATTGCACACTGAAGCTTTCTTT
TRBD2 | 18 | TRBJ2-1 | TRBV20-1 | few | CSARDYSGRISSYNEQFF | TGCAGTGCTAGAGACTATAGCGGGAGGATTAGCTCCTACAATGAGCAGTTCTTC
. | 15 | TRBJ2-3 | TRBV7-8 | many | CASSTGQGFTDTQYF | TGTGCCAGCAGTACAGGGCAGGGGTTCACAGATACGCAGTATTTT
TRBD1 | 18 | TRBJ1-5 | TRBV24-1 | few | CATSDPGTGPYSNQPQHF | TGTGCCACCAGTGATCCCGGGACAGGACCCTATAGCAATCAGCCCCAGCATTTT
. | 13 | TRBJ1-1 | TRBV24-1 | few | CATKDSMNTEAFF | TGTGCCACCAAGGACAGCATGAACACTGAAGCTTTCTTT
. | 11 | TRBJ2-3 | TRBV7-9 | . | CASSRGDTQYF | TGTGCCAGCAGCCGTGGGGATACGCAGTATTTT
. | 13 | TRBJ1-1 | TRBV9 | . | CASSGMTNGEAFF | TGTGCCAGCAGCGGGATGACCAACGGCGAAGCTTTCTTT
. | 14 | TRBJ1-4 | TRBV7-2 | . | CASSLGAGVEKLFF | TGTGCCAGCAGCTTAGGCGCAGGGGTTGAAAAACTGTTTTTT
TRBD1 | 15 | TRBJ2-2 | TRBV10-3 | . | CAIRRQGGDTGELFF | TGTGCCATCAGGCGACAGGGTGGAGACACCGGGGAGCTGTTTTTT
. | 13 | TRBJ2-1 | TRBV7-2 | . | CASSLTGSTEQFF | TGTGCCAGCAGCTTAACCGGGAGTACTGAGCAGTTCTTC
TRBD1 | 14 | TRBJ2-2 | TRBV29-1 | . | CSVGNRGRTGELFF | TGCAGCGTCGGAAACAGGGGGCGAACCGGGGAGCTGTTTTTT
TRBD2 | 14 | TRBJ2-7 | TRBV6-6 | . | CASGELAGGSEQYF | TGTGCCAGCGGGGAACTAGCGGGAGGTAGCGAGCAGTACTTC
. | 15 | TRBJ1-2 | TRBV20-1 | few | CSARDHQGSPLTCTF | TGCAGTGCTAGAGATCACCAGGGGAGCCCCCTGACTTGTACCTTC
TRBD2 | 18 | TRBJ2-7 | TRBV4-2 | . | CASSQDPAGGLSSYEQYF | TGTGCCAGCAGCCAAGATCCAGCGGGAGGCCTGAGCTCCTACGAGCAGTACTTC
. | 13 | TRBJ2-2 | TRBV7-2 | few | CASSFGLAGELFF | TGTGCCAGCAGCTTTGGCCTGGCCGGGGAGCTGTTTTTT
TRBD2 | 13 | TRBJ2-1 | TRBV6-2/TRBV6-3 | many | CATKNSGRPEQFF | TGTGCCACCAAAAATAGCGGGAGGCCTGAGCAGTTCTTC
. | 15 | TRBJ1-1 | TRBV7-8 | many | CASSFESQSGTEAFF | TGTGCCAGCAGCTTTGAGTCACAGTCCGGCACTGAAGCTTTCTTT
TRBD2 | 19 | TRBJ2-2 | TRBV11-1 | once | CASSLLGLAGAVNTGELFF | TGTGCCAGCAGCTTATTGGGACTAGCGGGAGCGGTGAACACCGGGGAGCTGTTTTTT
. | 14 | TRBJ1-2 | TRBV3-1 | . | CASSLKGQFYGYTF | TGTGCCAGCAGCCTAAAAGGGCAGTTCTATGGCTACACCTTC
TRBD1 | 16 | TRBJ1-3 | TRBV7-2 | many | CASSQQTGNSGNTIYF | TGTGCCAGCAGCCAACAGACAGGGAACTCTGGAAACACCATATATTTT
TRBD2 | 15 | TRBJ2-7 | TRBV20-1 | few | CSATTGTSGSIEQYF | TGCAGTGCGACTACCGGGACTAGCGGGAGTATCGAGCAGTACTTC
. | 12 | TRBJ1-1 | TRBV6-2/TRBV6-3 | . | CASSSSIPEAFF | .
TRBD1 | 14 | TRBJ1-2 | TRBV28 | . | CASSRTGWGYGYTF | TGTGCCAGCAGCCGGACAGGGTGGGGCTATGGCTACACCTTC
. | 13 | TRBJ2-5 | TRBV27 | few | CASSFSRKETQYF | TGTGCCAGCAGTTTTTCCAGGAAAGAGACCCAGTACTTC
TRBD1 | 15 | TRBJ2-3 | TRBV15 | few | CATSGTGTGRYYQYF | TGTGCCACCAGCGGAACCGGGACAGGGCGGTATTACCAGTATTTT
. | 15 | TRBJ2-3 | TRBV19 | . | CASRQQGASTDTQYF | TGTGCCAGTAGACAACAGGGCGCTAGCACAGATACGCAGTATTTT
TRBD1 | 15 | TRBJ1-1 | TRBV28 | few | CASSPEKGARTEAFF | TGTGCCAGCAGTCCCGAGAAGGGGGCGCGAACTGAAGCTTTCTTT
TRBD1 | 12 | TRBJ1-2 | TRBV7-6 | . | CASSTGDRGYTF | TGTGCCAGCAGTACAGGGGACAGAGGCTACACCTTC
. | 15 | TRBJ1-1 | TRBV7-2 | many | CASSLEGRGTTEAFF | TGTGCCAGCAGCTTAGAAGGCAGGGGTACCACTGAAGCTTTCTTT
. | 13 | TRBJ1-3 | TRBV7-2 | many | CASAAGPGNTIYF | TGTGCCAGCGCCGCGGGGCCTGGAAACACCATATATTTT
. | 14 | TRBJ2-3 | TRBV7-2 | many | CASTIPPSTDTQYF | TGTGCCAGCACGATCCCGCCTAGCACAGATACGCAGTATTTT
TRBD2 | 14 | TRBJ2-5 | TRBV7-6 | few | CASSFVREGETQYF | TGTGCCAGCAGCTTCGTGCGGGAGGGGGAGACCCAGTACTTC
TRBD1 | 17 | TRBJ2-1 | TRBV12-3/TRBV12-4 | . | CASSWGDRGHNNNEQFF | TGTGCCAGCAGTTGGGGGGACAGGGGGCATAATAACAATGAGCAGTTCTTC
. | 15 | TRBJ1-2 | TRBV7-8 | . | CASSLGIQKGYGYTF | TGTGCCAGCAGCTTAGGTATCCAGAAAGGCTATGGCTACACCTTC
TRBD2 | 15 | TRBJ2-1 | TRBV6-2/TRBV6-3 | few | CASSSPGLAGGPPPF | TGTGCCAGCAGTTCCCCGGGACTAGCGGGAGGGCCCCCCCCCTTC
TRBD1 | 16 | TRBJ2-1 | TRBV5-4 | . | CASSRLGQGARNEQFF | TGTGCCAGCAGCCGACTCGGACAGGGGGCTCGCAATGAGCAGTTCTTC
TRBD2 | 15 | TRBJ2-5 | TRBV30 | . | CAWSAGLAGQETQYF | TGTGCCTGGAGTGCCGGTCTAGCGGGGCAAGAGACCCAGTACTTC
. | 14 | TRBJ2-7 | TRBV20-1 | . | CSASTGDLSYEQYF | TGCAGTGCTAGTACTGGAGACTTGTCCTACGAGCAGTACTTC
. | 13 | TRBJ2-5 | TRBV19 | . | CASSGQSQETQYF | TGTGCCAGTAGTGGCCAGTCTCAAGAGACCCAGTACTTC
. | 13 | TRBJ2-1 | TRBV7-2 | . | CASSPAASNEQFF | TGTGCCAGCAGCCCGGCCGCTAGCAATGAGCAGTTCTTC
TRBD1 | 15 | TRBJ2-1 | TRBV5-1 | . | CASSLQGTSYNEQFF | TGCGCCAGCAGCTTACAGGGGACCTCCTACAATGAGCAGTTCTTC